This TCR beta chain was retrieved from a study of cytomegalovirus exposure and HLA in healthy donors. With 60 Vbeta and 13 Jbeta primers, the PCR was carried out. This table comes from immunoSEQ multiplex PCR, and its TCRdb copy is limited to in-frame clones, with some not included. The sample yields 150,000 to 200,000 clones, approximately 82% seen once. Germline V gene lookup returns CDR1 MRHNA and CDR2 SNTAGT. There are 14 residues in the CDR3. Trimming shortened V by 3 bases and J by 7 bases, and 13 bases separated the two germline ends. Study-level points and caveats: Listed as cytomegalovirus-associated were 150 to 200 TCR beta chains.

This clone was counted a few times. As yet, its antigen is unknown. Sequencing input: PBMCs. The chain recombines TRBV6-4 with TRBJ2-1; tentative D call: TRBD2 (6 bases). The origin of this receptor is a woman in her forties in good health and CMV-seropositive. The CDR3 DNA reads TGTGCCAGCAGTGAGGAGGGAGGTCGGAATGAGCAGTTCTTC. Its protein product is CASSEEGGRNEQFF.